This TCR beta chain was recorded in a study of CD8 T cells in ankylosing spondylitis. Concerning this clonotype: Its cognate antigen is unknown.

TCRdb re-called the 5' RACE reads through MiXCR, storing one row per CDR3 protein. The profile shows 200,000 to 250,000 distinct CDR3 sequences, about a sixth of them singletons. V was cut by 0 bases and J by 4 bases, with 12 bases left in between. The CDR3 runs to 15 residues. Germline CDR1 SGHDN, CDR2 FVKESK. Study-wide findings and caveats: Ankylosing spondylitis blood seemed to carry a telltale TCR beta motif made of seven or eight highly homologous variants.

The chain recombines TRBV14 with TRBJ1-1; a possible D gene is TRBD1 (6 bases). The sequenced material came from blood, either unsorted or a sorted T cell fraction (not recorded which). The clonotype comes from a male donor with ankylosing spondylitis. The DNA of the CDR3 is TGTGCCAGCAGCCAAGATCAGGGGCGATTCACTGAAGCTTTCTTT. It codes for CASSQDQGRFTEAFF.